The 19 T cell receptor beta chains reported below all come from one sample, sequenced in a study of T cell repertoires in ileal Crohn's disease. Profiling relied on immunoSEQ multiplex PCR, and the TCRdb table lists in-frame clones only, not all of them. Here the sample spans around 4,100 clones, around 80% being singletons. Sequences were obtained from ileal tissue. The source is an adult with Crohn's disease.

The V gene is TRBV18, the J gene TRBJ2-7; D may be TRBD2 (5 bases). Germline V CDR1 and CDR2: KGHSH, LQKENI. V dropped 3 bases and J dropped 2 bases, with 14 bases sitting between them. The CDR3 has 15 residues. The CDR3 here is CASSPPSRGPYEQYF. CDR3 in DNA: TGTGCCAGCTCACCCCCATCACGGGGTCCCTACGAGCAGTACTTC.

The CDR3 reads CASSFSGLAGGQETQYF. CDR3 coding DNA: TGTGCCAGCAGCTTCAGCGGACTAGCGGGGGGCCAAGAGACCCAGTACTTC. The J gene is TRBJ2-5, the V gene TRBV7-2, with TRBD2 matching 14 bases. Germline-derived CDR1 and CDR2 are SGHTA and FQGNSA. V gave up 3 bases and J gave up 1 base; unmatched junction bases: 4. CDR3 length: 17 amino acids.

The chain recombines TRBV4-1 with TRBJ2-1; D might be TRBD2 (6 bases). Germline CDR1 MGHRA, CDR2 YSYEKL. The V gene lost 1 base and the J gene lost 4 bases, with 14 bases spanning the gap. The CDR3 length is 16 residues. CDR3 coding DNA: TGCGCCAGCAGCCAAGGGACTACCCCGGAATACAATGAGCAGTTCTTC. Translated, it gives CASSQGTTPEYNEQFF.

The chain uses TRBV30 and TRBJ2-3; 8 positions match TRBD2. The V and J ends lost 5 bases and 6 bases, in that order; junction bases with no gene match: 10. CDR1 GTSNPN and CDR2 SVGIG come from the germline V gene (reference sequence). The CDR3 length is 14 residues. CDR3: CAWGGTRGRDTQYF. Written as DNA, the CDR3 is TGTGCCTGGGGCGGGACTAGGGGTCGGGATACGCAGTATTTT.

This clone was seen only a few times. This chain uses TRBV6-5 with TRBJ2-2; 9 nucleotides align to TRBD1. Trimming took 4 bases from V and 7 from J; bases not matched to a gene: 4. The germline gives CDR1 MNHEY, CDR2 SVGAGI. This CDR3 is built from 14 residues. The CDR3 protein is CASSSGQGGGELFF. CDR3 nucleotide sequence: TGTGCCAGCAGTTCGGGACAGGGCGGCGGGGAGCTGTTTTTT.

This sequence joins TRBV4-3 and TRBJ2-3; 9 bases fit TRBD1. Germline values: CDR1 LGHNA, CDR2 YSLEER. The V and J ends lost 1 base and 2 bases, in that order; junction bases with no gene match: 4. This CDR3 is built from 16 residues. CDR3 sequence: CASSQGTGEPTDTQYF. CDR3 DNA: TGCGCCAGCAGCCAAGGGACAGGGGAACCCACAGATACGCAGTATTTT.

V is TRBV6-6 and J is TRBJ2-1, with TRBD2 matching 12 bases. The length of the CDR3 is 15 residues. Unmatched junction bases numbered 4, after V lost 5 bases and J lost 5 bases. Germline assignment: CDR1 MNHNY and CDR2 SVGAGI (reference sequence). In DNA form, the CDR3 reads TGTGCCAGCAGTCTCGGACTAGCGGGGAACAATGAGCAGTTCTTC. As protein: CASSLGLAGNNEQFF.

The V call is TRBV29-1, the J call TRBJ2-7, with D tentatively TRBD1 (6 bases). Germline CDR1 SQVTM, CDR2 ANQGSEA. This CDR3 has 13 residues. Trimming cost V 6 bases and J 5 bases, with 17 bases left between them. The CDR3 coding sequence is TGCAGCGTAAAACAGGGAGTTCCCGACGAGCAGTACTTC. It is translated as CSVKQGVPDEQYF.

The chain uses TRBV5-1 and TRBJ2-1; 11 nucleotides align to TRBD2. V shed 0 bases, J shed 5 bases, and the junction held 4 bases outside the gene matches. The CDR3 contains 16 residues. Germline CDR1 SGHRS, CDR2 YFSETQ. CDR3 sequence reads: CASSLGGTSGNNEQFF. The DNA of the CDR3 is TGCGCCAGCAGCTTGGGAGGGACTAGCGGTAACAATGAGCAGTTCTTC.

This clone has more than one count but fewer than ten. At the DNA level, this CDR3 is encoded by other sequences in the same sample as well. The chain's CDR3 is CSAIQGYEQYF. The CDR3 bases are TGCAGTGCCATCCAGGGCTACGAGCAGTACTTC. The J gene is TRBJ2-7, the V gene TRBV20-1; D is possibly TRBD1 (5 bases). The V and J ends lost 6 bases and 3 bases respectively, with 9 bases between them. This CDR3 is 11 amino acids long. Germline V gene sequence: CDR1 DFQATT, CDR2 SNEGSKA (reference sequence).

In nucleotides, the CDR3 is TGTGCCAGCAGTTACCTCCGACAGAGCTTGAACACTGAAGCTTTCTTT. It encodes CASSYLRQSLNTEAFF. This chain links TRBV6-5 with TRBJ1-1; D perhaps matches TRBD1 (5 bases). The CDR3 is 16 residues long. The germline V gene encodes CDR1 MNHEY and CDR2 SVGAGI. The germline V and J ends were trimmed by 2 bases and 0 bases, with 13 bases remaining between them.

This chain connects TRBV7-9 to TRBJ2-4; the match to TRBD1 covers 8 bases. With 5 bases clipped from V and 1 base from J, the junction kept 10 bases outside the gene matches. This CDR3 region has 17 residues. The germline CDR1 and CDR2 sequences are SEHNR and FQNEAQ (reference sequence). For the CDR3, the DNA is TGTGCCAGCAGCAATGATACAGGGGGTCCGGCCAAAAACATTCAGTACTTC. Its translation: CASSNDTGGPAKNIQYF.

This clone has more than one count but fewer than ten. The chain is built from TRBV6-5 and TRBJ2-5, with 7 nucleotides matching TRBD2. Per the germline V gene, CDR1 is MNHEY and CDR2 is SVGAGI. The V segment lost 2 bases and the J segment 5 bases; nucleotides outside the gene matches: 11. The CDR3 sequence is 16 residues long. In DNA form, the CDR3 reads TGTGCCAGCAGTTACCGCTGGGGGGGGTTAGGGGAGACCCAGTACTTC. Protein sequence: CASSYRWGGLGETQYF.

The chain combines TRBV5-4 with TRBJ1-1; possible D gene TRBD1, 6 bases. Germline CDR1 reads SGHNT; CDR2 reads YYREEE (reference sequence). The CDR3 has 14 residues. Trimming pared 0 bases from V and 3 bases from J, leaving 9 bases between. The DNA for the CDR3 is TGTGCCAGCAGCTTGGCGGGGGGGCACACTGAAGCTTTCTTT. It translates to CASSLAGGHTEAFF.

The J gene is TRBJ2-7, the V gene TRBV27; the match to TRBD2 covers 13 bases. From germline, CDR1 is MNHEY and CDR2 SMNVEV (reference sequence). The CDR3 runs to 16 residues. V gave up 5 bases and J gave up 4 bases; unmatched junction bases: 8. The CDR3 spells CASSPGTSGAFYEQYF. The DNA for the CDR3 is TGTGCCAGCAGTCCAGGGACTAGCGGGGCTTTTTACGAGCAGTACTTC.

The chain carries TRBV13 and TRBJ1-1; no clear D gene. Looked up from germline, CDR1 is PRHDT and CDR2 is FYEKMQ (reference sequence). This CDR3 region has 13 residues. Deletions cut 5 bases from V and 8 bases from J, with 15 bases between. This CDR3 reads CASSSTPEAEAFF. The CDR3 nucleotides are TGTGCCAGCAGCAGCACCCCCGAGGCCGAAGCTTTCTTT.

In nucleotides, the CDR3 is TGTGCCAGCAGCTTAGTAGGAGGGGGCTTAGCTTTCTTT. Encoded protein: CASSLVGGGLAFF. V is TRBV7-2 and J is TRBJ1-1; TRBD1 aligns across 7 bases. Germline V gives CDR1 SGHTA, CDR2 FQGNSA. This CDR3 is built from 13 residues. Trimming removed 1 base from V and 10 bases from J; junction bases left unmatched: 6.

This chain joins TRBV16 and TRBJ2-2; D perhaps matches TRBD1 (7 bases). V lost 4 bases, J lost 4 bases, and 13 bases lay in between. This CDR3 is 15 amino acids long. Germline V CDR1 and CDR2: KGHSY, FQNENV. CDR3 nucleotide sequence: TGTGCCAGCAGCCCCCGCAGGGGGGTCACCGGGGAGCTGTTTTTT. This codes for CASSPRRGVTGELFF.

CDR3 protein: CASSMAGSGANVLTF. CDR3 coding DNA: TGTGCCAGTAGTATGGCGGGCTCTGGGGCCAACGTCCTGACTTTC. This chain connects TRBV19 to TRBJ2-6; possibly TRBD2 for D (5 bases). CDR3 length equals 15 residues. Trimming removed 3 bases from V and 0 bases from J, with 6 bases in between. Germline CDR1 reads LNHDA; CDR2 reads SQIVND (reference sequence).